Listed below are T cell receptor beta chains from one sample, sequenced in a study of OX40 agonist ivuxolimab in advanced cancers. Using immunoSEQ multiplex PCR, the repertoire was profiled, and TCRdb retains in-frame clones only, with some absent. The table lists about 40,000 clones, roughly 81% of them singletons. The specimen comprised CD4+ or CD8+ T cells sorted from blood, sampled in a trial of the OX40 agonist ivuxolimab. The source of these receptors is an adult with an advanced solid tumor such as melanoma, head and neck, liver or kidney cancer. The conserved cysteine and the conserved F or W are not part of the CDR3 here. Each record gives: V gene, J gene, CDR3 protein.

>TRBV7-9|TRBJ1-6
ASSQDAPAGSNSPLH
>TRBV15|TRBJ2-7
ATSREVGSYEQY
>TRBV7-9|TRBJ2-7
ASSSARDRGSYEQY
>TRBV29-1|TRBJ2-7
SVALAHSYEQY
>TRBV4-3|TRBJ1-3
ASSQLRDGAGNTIY
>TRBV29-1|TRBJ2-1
SVMAGIPYNEQF
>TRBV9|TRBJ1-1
ASSVAGSTEAF
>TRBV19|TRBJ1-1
ASSFGQGITEAF
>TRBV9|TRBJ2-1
ASSLPKSSSYNEQF
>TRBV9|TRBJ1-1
ASSSTGQGINTEAF
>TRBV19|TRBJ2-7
ASSISGANSLVVEQY
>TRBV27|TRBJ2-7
ASSLSRSGAYEQY
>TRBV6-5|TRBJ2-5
ASSYFDVGETQY
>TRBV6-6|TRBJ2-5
ASRATSGGVGTQY
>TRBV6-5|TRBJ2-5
ASSSLGWQETQY
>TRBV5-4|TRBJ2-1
ASSFGGSEQF
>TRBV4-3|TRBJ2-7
ASSQEVSLAGVSEQY
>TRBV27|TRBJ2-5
ASSFLETQY
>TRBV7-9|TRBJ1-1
ASSPSGTEAF
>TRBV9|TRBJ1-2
ASSSSGAASYGYT
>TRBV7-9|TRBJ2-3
ASSSRTSGTDTQY
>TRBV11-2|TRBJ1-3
ASSLWSFGGNTIY
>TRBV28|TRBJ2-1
ASSSPGNEQF
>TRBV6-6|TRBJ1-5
ASIKGTHSNQPQH
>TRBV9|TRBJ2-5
ASRVSKETQY
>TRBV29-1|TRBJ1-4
SAIDRELF
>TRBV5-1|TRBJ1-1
ASSGVQGARTEAF
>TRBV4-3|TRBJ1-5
ASSQDGGQEGQPQH
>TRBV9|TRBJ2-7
ASSVEGAGPYEQY
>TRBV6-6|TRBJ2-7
ASPRSSFPPLYEQY
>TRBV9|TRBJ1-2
ASSANPTIGGHEDYGYT
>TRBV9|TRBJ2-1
ASSARGQGYSYNEQF
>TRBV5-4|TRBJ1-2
ASSVGTGETYGYT
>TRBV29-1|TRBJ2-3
SVELPGSDTQY
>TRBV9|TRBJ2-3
ASSPGTGRSTDTQY
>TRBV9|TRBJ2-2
ASSSGTVGTLF
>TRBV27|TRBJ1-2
ASSPKGGALSYGYT
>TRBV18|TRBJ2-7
ASSLTGTGVYEQY
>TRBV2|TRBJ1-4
ASSAQGVREKLF
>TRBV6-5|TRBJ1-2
ASRHNLVPYGYT
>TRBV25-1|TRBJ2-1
ASSPPGLAGYNEQF
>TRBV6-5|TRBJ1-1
ASSYRSGPNTEAF
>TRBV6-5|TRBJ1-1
ASSPWMNTEAF
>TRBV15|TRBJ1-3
ATSSQTLQGVDGNTIY
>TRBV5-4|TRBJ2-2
ASSLGDLDSGELF
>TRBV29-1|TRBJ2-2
SVLTGTNTGELF
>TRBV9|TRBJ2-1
ATSPDNYNEQF
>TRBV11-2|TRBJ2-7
ASSFPSGGLTYEQY
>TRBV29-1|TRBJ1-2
SVPTDRGSFYGYT
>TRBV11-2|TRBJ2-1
ASRKTSGGPLYDEQF
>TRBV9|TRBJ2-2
ASSPNSGELF
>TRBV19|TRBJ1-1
ASSGQGWTEAF
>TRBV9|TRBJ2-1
ASSPGDRGNNEQF
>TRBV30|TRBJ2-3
AWSAGTLSTDTQY
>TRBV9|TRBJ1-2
ASSTSGPLPEGYT
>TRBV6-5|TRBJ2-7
ASSYTTLSYEQY
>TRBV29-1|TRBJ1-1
SVEDESGLNTEAF
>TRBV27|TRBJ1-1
ASSLSLGSLNTEAF
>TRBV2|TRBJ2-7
ASSEPSGGDEQY